These 4 T cell receptor beta chains share one sample of origin, sequenced in a study of identical twins. TCRdb re-called the 5' RACE reads through MiXCR, storing one row per CDR3 protein. The table has fewer than 550,000 distinct CDR3 sequences, roughly an eighth seen once. The sample also formed part of further work on yellow fever vaccine responses in identical twins.

Sample: CD4+ T cells sorted from blood. The receptors come from a woman aged 18-35 years in good health.

This clonotype has just a few counts. V is TRBV5-6 and J is TRBJ2-1, with D perhaps given as TRBD1 or TRBD2 (6 bases each). Germline values: CDR1 SGHDT, CDR2 YYEEEE. The CDR3 has 16 amino acids. V was pared by 1 base and J by 1 base, with 12 bases between. CDR3 loop: CASSLIRGPSYNEQFF. As DNA, the CDR3 is TGTGCCAGCAGCTTGATACGGGGGCCTTCCTACAATGAGCAGTTCTTC.

The chain links TRBV14 to TRBJ2-3, with D possibly matching TRBD1 (5 bases). Looked up from germline, CDR1 is SGHDN and CDR2 is FVKESK. With 0 bases removed from V and 1 base from J, the gap between germline ends came to 8 bases. This CDR3 contains 15 residues. This CDR3 is CASSQDKGRTDTQYF. CDR3 coding DNA: TGTGCCAGCAGCCAAGATAAGGGGCGCACAGATACGCAGTATTTT. Looking up the rest from reference TRBV14 and TRBJ2-3 gives the full variable domain: EAGVTQFPSHSVIEKGQTVTLRCDPISGHDNLYWYRRVMGKEIKFLLHFVKESKQDESGMPNNRFLAERTGGTYSTLKVQPAELEDSGVYFCASSQDKGRTDTQYFGPGTRLTVL.

The chain employs TRBV3-1 and TRBJ1-5; no clear D gene. Deletions cut 1 base from V and 3 bases from J, with 7 bases between. The CDR3 has 14 residues. Looked up from germline, CDR1 is LGHDT and CDR2 is YNNKEL (reference sequence). The CDR3 reads CASSQGTLNQPQHF. The CDR3 nucleotides read TGTGCCAGCAGCCAAGGAACACTCAATCAGCCCCAGCATTTT.

The V call is TRBV15, the J call TRBJ2-3; D gene unclear. Germline CDR1 and CDR2: LNHNV and YYDKDF (reference sequence). The CDR3 is made up of 13 amino acids. V was shortened by 0 bases and J by 5 bases, with 6 bases between the two germline ends. The CDR3 DNA is TGTGCCACCAGCAGAGATAGGATAGATACGCAGTATTTT. Translation: CATSRDRIDTQYF.